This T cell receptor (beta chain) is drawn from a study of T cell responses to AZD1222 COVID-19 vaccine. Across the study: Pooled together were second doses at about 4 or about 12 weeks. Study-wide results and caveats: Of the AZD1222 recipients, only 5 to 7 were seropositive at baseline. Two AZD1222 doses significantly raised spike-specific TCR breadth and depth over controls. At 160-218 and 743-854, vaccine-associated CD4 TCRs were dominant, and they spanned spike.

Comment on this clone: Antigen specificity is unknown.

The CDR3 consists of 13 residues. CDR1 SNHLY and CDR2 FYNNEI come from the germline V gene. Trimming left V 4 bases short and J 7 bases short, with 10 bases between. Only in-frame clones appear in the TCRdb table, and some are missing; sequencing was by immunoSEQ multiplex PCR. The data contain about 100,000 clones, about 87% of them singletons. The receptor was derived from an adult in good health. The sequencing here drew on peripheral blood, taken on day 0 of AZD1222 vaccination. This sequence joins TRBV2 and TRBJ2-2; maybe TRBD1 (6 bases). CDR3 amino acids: CASSVQGGGELFF. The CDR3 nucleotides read TGTGCCAGCAGTGTACAGGGCGGCGGGGAGCTGTTTTTT. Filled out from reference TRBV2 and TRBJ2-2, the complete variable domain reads EPEVTQTPSHQVTQMGQEVILRCVPISNHLYFYWYRQILGQKVEFLVSFYNNEISEKSEIFDDQFSVERPDGSNFTLKIRSTKLEDSAMYFCASSVQGGGELFFGEGSRLTVL.